This record concerns one TCR beta chain sequence. The CDR3 spans 16 residues. Germline loops: CDR1 MGHRA, CDR2 YSYEKL. Trimming removed 0 bases from V and 0 bases from J, with 11 bases in between. The data belong to a study of control samples from healthy donors and cancer patients. The method was immunoSEQ multiplex PCR; TCRdb's version includes in-frame clones alone and lacks a portion of them. The table includes around 92,000 clones, 82% detected once. Specimen: blood. V and J are TRBV4-1 and TRBJ1-1; TRBD1 is a possible D gene (6 bases). This receptor was obtained from a man aged 60 to 69 in good health. CDR3 sequence reads: CASSQDRGVVNTEAFF. The DNA of the CDR3 is TGCGCCAGCAGCCAAGATAGGGGGGTGGTGAACACTGAAGCTTTCTTT.